This passage covers 16 T cell receptor beta chains from one sample sequenced in a study of blood T cell repertoires in COVID-19. The repertoire was sequenced with immunoSEQ multiplex PCR; TCRdb's copy has only in-frame clones and lacks some. Found here are about 440,000 clones, roughly 87% of them singletons; the top ten hold around 0.6%. The sample taken for sequencing was PBMCs or T cells enriched from blood (not recorded which). All receptors come from a man between 18 and 35 years old who had recovered from COVID-19.

The chain links TRBV4-1 to TRBJ2-2, with a tentative D call TRBD2 (6 bases). With 0 bases removed from V and 5 bases from J, the gap between germline ends came to 13 bases. The CDR3 spans 16 residues. Germline assignment: CDR1 MGHRA and CDR2 YSYEKL. CDR3 amino acids: CASSQERAGRTGELFF. CDR3 DNA sequence: TGCGCCAGCAGCCAAGAAAGGGCGGGAAGGACCGGGGAGCTGTTTTTT.

CDR3 loop: CASSSPGRTEAFF. CDR3 DNA: TGTGCCAGCAGTTCGCCGGGGAGGACTGAAGCTTTCTTT. This chain links TRBV27 with TRBJ1-1; D unclear. The CDR3 runs to 13 residues. Germline V gives CDR1 MNHEY, CDR2 SMNVEV (reference sequence). Trimming took 4 bases from V and 5 from J, leaving 11 bases between them.

The gene calls are TRBV11-2 and TRBJ1-4; tentatively, D is TRBD1 (6 bases). This CDR3 spans 15 amino acids. Germline V gene sequence: CDR1 SGHAT, CDR2 FQNNGV. With 1 base removed from V and 5 bases from J, the gap between germline ends came to 11 bases. The CDR3 DNA reads as TGTGCCAGCAGCTTAGTGGGGGGGGCGAATGAAAAACTGTTTTTT. Translation: CASSLVGGANEKLFF.

The chain recombines TRBV28 with TRBJ1-5, with D possibly matching TRBD1 (5 bases). The CDR3 length is 14 residues. The germline CDR1 and CDR2 sequences are MDHEN and SYDVKM. V dropped 2 bases and J dropped 6 bases, with 11 bases sitting between them. CDR3 region: CASSLQGWLQPQHF. DNA for the CDR3: TGTGCCAGCAGTTTACAGGGCTGGCTTCAGCCCCAGCATTTT.

The rearrangement links TRBV6-4 to TRBJ2-7, with TRBD1 as a possible D gene (5 bases). The germline V gene has CDR1 MRHNA and CDR2 SNTAGT. CDR3 length: 15 amino acids. Trimming removed 11 bases at V and 3 bases at J, with 23 bases between. CDR3 DNA sequence: TGTGCCTCGCAGGGTCGGCTAGAAGTGTACTACGAGCAGTACTTC. It translates to CASQGRLEVYYEQYF.

The rearrangement joins TRBV6-5 to TRBJ2-2; a weak D match, TRBD1 (5 bases). Deletions cut 0 bases from V and 6 bases from J, with 8 bases between. CDR3 length: 14 amino acids. Germline lookup yields CDR1 MNHEY and CDR2 SVGAGI. DNA of the CDR3: TGTGCCAGCAGTTACTCGAAAGGGGCCGGGGAGCTGTTTTTT. Translated: CASSYSKGAGELFF.

The chain couples TRBV5-1 to TRBJ2-7, with TRBD1 matching over 12 bases. V lost 4 bases to trimming and J lost 4 bases; unmatched junction nucleotides: 9. The CDR3 runs 16 residues. Germline CDR1 is SGHRS and CDR2 is YFSETQ. The CDR3 nucleotides read TGCGCCAGCAGCCTGATTACGGGACAGGGGGCTTACGAGCAGTACTTC. This encodes CASSLITGQGAYEQYF.

The chain joins TRBV28 to TRBJ2-3; D perhaps matches TRBD2 (5 bases). V was pared by 3 bases and J by 0 bases, with 10 bases between. There are 15 residues in the CDR3. Germline lookup yields CDR1 MDHEN and CDR2 SYDVKM. The CDR3 bases are TGTGCCAGCAGTTTGATTGGCGGGAGCACAGATACGCAGTATTTT. Its translation: CASSLIGGSTDTQYF.

This chain connects TRBV18 to TRBJ1-5, with D perhaps matching TRBD1 (5 bases). V lost 5 bases to trimming and J lost 6 bases, with 11 bases between them. This CDR3 region has 13 residues. CDR1 is KGHSH, CDR2 LQKENI, per germline. The DNA for the CDR3 is TGTGCCAGCTCAGGAGGGGTTGGTCAGCCCCAGCATTTT. Its protein product is CASSGGVGQPQHF.

This clone appeared once. V usage is TRBV6-5 and J usage is TRBJ2-1; maybe TRBD1 (6 bases). The CDR3 is 15 amino acids. CDR1 and CDR2 (germline): MNHEY, SVGAGI. Trimming pared 2 bases from V and 6 bases from J, leaving 14 bases between. CDR3 region: CASSYLVGQPNEQFF. The CDR3 DNA follows: TGTGCCAGCAGTTACCTCGTTGGACAGCCCAATGAGCAGTTCTTC.

This chain's CDR3 is CASSAKTGNYGYTF. DNA of the CDR3: TGTGCCAGCAGCGCTAAGACAGGGAACTATGGCTACACCTTC. The chain links TRBV7-9 to TRBJ1-2, with 7 bases matching TRBD1. The V segment lost 5 bases and the J segment 2 bases; nucleotides outside the gene matches: 5. Germline V gene data show CDR1 as SEHNR and CDR2 as FQNEAQ (reference sequence). The CDR3 extends over 14 amino acids.

V gene TRBV7-3 combines with J gene TRBJ1-1, with unresolved D. Trimming pared 1 base from V and 1 base from J, leaving 4 bases between. Germline CDR1 and CDR2: SGHTA and FQGTGA. The CDR3 totals 13 residues. The CDR3 is CASSLNSNTEAFF. The DNA for the CDR3 is TGTGCCAGCAGCTTAAACTCGAACACTGAAGCTTTCTTT.

This chain links TRBV19 with TRBJ2-6; possible D gene TRBD1, 5 bases. This CDR3 is 16 amino acids long. With 0 bases removed from V and 1 base from J, the gap between germline ends came to 7 bases. Germline values: CDR1 LNHDA, CDR2 SQIVND (reference sequence). This CDR3 reads CASSIDPGSGANVLTF. DNA of the CDR3: TGTGCCAGTAGTATAGATCCAGGGTCTGGGGCCAACGTCCTGACTTTC.

V usage is TRBV7-9 and J usage is TRBJ2-1, with D perhaps TRBD2 (6 bases). This CDR3 spans 13 amino acids. V was cut by 8 bases and J by 6 bases, with 14 bases left in between. From germline, CDR1 is SEHNR and CDR2 FQNEAQ (reference sequence). The CDR3 loop reads CASGGDFGNEQFF. CDR3 bases: TGTGCCAGCGGCGGGGACTTTGGCAATGAGCAGTTCTTC.

The V call is TRBV5-5, the J call TRBJ1-5; no reliable D call. Germline V gene sequence: CDR1 SGHKS, CDR2 YYEKEE (reference sequence). Trimming removed 0 bases from V and 7 bases from J, with 26 bases in between. The CDR3 spans 19 residues. In nucleotides, the CDR3 is TGTGCCAGCAGCTTGGTTTTGATTGGGCCAGATCTCTGGGCCCAGCCCCAGCATTTT. Amino acids: CASSLVLIGPDLWAQPQHF.

The chain joins TRBV18 to TRBJ1-6, with TRBD1 identical over 7 bases. CDR3 length equals 15 residues. CDR1 and CDR2 from the germline V gene are KGHSH and LQKENI. V gave up 4 bases and J gave up 5 bases; unmatched junction bases: 5. The CDR3 bases are TGTGCCAGCTCACTGGGGACAGTCGATAATTCACCCCTCCACTTT. Amino acids: CASSLGTVDNSPLHF.